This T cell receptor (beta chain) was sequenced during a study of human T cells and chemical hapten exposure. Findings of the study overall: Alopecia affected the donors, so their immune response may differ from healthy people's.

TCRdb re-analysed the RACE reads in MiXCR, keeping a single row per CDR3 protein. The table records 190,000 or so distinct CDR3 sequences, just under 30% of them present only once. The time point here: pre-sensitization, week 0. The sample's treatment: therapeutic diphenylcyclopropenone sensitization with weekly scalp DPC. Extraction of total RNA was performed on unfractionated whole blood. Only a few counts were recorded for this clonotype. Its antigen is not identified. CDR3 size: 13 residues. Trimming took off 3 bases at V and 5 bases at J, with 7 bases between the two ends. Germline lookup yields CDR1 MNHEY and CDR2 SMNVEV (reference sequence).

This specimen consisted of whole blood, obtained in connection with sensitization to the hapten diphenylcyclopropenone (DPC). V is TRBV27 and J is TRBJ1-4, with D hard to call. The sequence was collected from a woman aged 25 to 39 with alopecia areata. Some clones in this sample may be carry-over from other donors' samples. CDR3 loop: CASSLWSNEKLFF. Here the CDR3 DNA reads TGTGCCAGCAGTTTGTGGAGCAATGAAAAACTGTTTTTT.